Listed below are T cell receptor beta chains from one sample, sequenced in a study of response to subunit inactivated influenza vaccine. A single record per CDR3 protein comes from TCRdb applying MiXCR to the RT-PCR reads. The repertoire holds 600,000 to 850,000 distinct CDR3 sequences, with 12% to 15% as singletons. The sample here was PBMCs from blood, taken 14 days before vaccination. The receptors were gathered from a middle-aged man who received an inactivated influenza vaccine. The CDR3 runs from the conserved cysteine through the conserved F or W. The D gene is left open where the match is weak. Size values are once, few and many counts, or a class for expanded clones, and some rows have none.

d_gene: TRBD2; j_gene: TRBJ2-1; v_gene: TRBV6-1; abundance: few; CDR3aa: CASSEEIAGVYNEQFF; CDR3nt: TGTGCCAGCAGTGAAGAAATAGCGGGGGTCTACAATGAGCAGTTCTTC
d_gene: TRBD2; j_gene: TRBJ2-7; v_gene: TRBV20-1; abundance: -; CDR3aa: CSARPVAGPYYEQYF; CDR3nt: TGCAGTGCTAGACCCGTAGCGGGCCCATACTACGAGCAGTACTTC
d_gene: -; j_gene: TRBJ2-7; v_gene: TRBV27; abundance: -; CDR3aa: CASSLKLGPLPYEQYF; CDR3nt: TGTGCCAGCAGTTTAAAGCTGGGGCCACTACCCTACGAGCAGTACTTC
d_gene: TRBD2; j_gene: TRBJ2-3; v_gene: TRBV5-1; abundance: -; CDR3aa: CASSLDAGGRRDTQYF; CDR3nt: TGCGCCAGCAGCTTGGATGCGGGGGGGCGAAGAGATACGCAGTATTTT
d_gene: TRBD2; j_gene: TRBJ2-7; v_gene: TRBV23-1; abundance: -; CDR3aa: CASSQSQPSGRCEQYF; CDR3nt: TGCGCCAGCAGTCAATCGCAACCTAGCGGGAGATGCGAGCAGTACTTC
d_gene: -; j_gene: TRBJ1-6; v_gene: TRBV20-1; abundance: -; CDR3aa: CSATGPGSPLHF; CDR3nt: TGCAGTGCTACGGGACCCGGTTCACCCCTCCACTTT
d_gene: TRBD2; j_gene: TRBJ2-5; v_gene: TRBV4-2; abundance: few; CDR3aa: CASSQDQGGAETQYF; CDR3nt: TGTGCCAGCAGCCAAGATCAGGGAGGGGCAGAGACCCAGTACTTC
d_gene: TRBD1; j_gene: TRBJ2-2; v_gene: TRBV7-9; abundance: few; CDR3aa: CASSFRPGQANTGELFF; CDR3nt: TGTGCCAGCAGCTTCCGACCGGGACAGGCGAACACCGGGGAGCTGTTTTTT
d_gene: -; j_gene: TRBJ1-2; v_gene: TRBV5-1; abundance: -; CDR3aa: CASSSGREVSFGYTF; CDR3nt: TGCGCCAGCAGTAGTGGCAGGGAGGTTTCCTTCGGCTACACCTTC
d_gene: -; j_gene: TRBJ2-2; v_gene: TRBV11-3; abundance: -; CDR3aa: CASSTDGRLDTGELFF; CDR3nt: TGTGCCAGCAGCACCGACGGACGTCTCGACACCGGGGAGCTGTTTTTT
d_gene: TRBD1; j_gene: TRBJ1-1; v_gene: TRBV20-1; abundance: -; CDR3aa: CSARQGARNTEAFF; CDR3nt: TGCAGTGCTCGACAGGGGGCGAGGAACACTGAAGCTTTCTTT
d_gene: -; j_gene: TRBJ1-5; v_gene: TRBV6-1; abundance: -; CDR3aa: CASGRRVNQPQHF; CDR3nt: TGTGCCAGCGGGAGACGTGTCAATCAGCCCCAGCATTTT
d_gene: TRBD2; j_gene: TRBJ2-5; v_gene: TRBV9; abundance: many; CDR3aa: CASSDGTSGGTQETQYF; CDR3nt: TGTGCCAGCAGCGACGGGACTAGCGGGGGGACCCAAGAGACCCAGTACTTC
d_gene: -; j_gene: TRBJ1-1; v_gene: TRBV7-2; abundance: -; CDR3aa: CASTRGPYTEAFF; CDR3nt: TGTGCCAGCACCCGAGGGCCCTACACTGAAGCTTTCTTT
d_gene: TRBD2; j_gene: TRBJ2-2; v_gene: TRBV10-3; abundance: -; CDR3aa: CAITLGGSGTSGELFF; CDR3nt: TGTGCCATCACCCTAGGGGGTAGCGGGACGTCCGGGGAGCTGTTTTTT
d_gene: TRBD1; j_gene: TRBJ2-1; v_gene: TRBV10-3; abundance: -; CDR3aa: CAISEPRQGVPEQFF; CDR3nt: TGTGCCATCAGTGAGCCCCGACAGGGCGTCCCTGAGCAGTTCTTC
d_gene: -; j_gene: TRBJ2-2; v_gene: TRBV28; abundance: few; CDR3aa: CASSSPGARELFF; CDR3nt: TGTGCCAGCAGCTCCCCAGGGGCCCGGGAGCTGTTTTTT
d_gene: TRBD2; j_gene: TRBJ2-7; v_gene: TRBV6-2/TRBV6-3; abundance: few; CDR3aa: CASTGTTSYEQYF; CDR3nt: TGTGCCAGCACCGGGACTACCTCCTACGAGCAGTACTTC
d_gene: -; j_gene: TRBJ2-5; v_gene: TRBV5-1; abundance: many; CDR3aa: CASSSQTVYQETQYF; CDR3nt: TGCGCCAGCAGCTCTCAGACAGTGTACCAAGAGACCCAGTACTTC
d_gene: -; j_gene: TRBJ1-2; v_gene: TRBV12-3/TRBV12-4; abundance: -; CDR3aa: CASSPTRTVYGYTF; CDR3nt: TGTGCCAGCAGTCCAACCCGGACCGTCTATGGCTACACCTTC
d_gene: -; j_gene: TRBJ2-7; v_gene: TRBV20-1; abundance: -; CDR3aa: CSARRGWDEQYF; CDR3nt: TGCAGTGCTCGGAGGGGCTGGGACGAGCAGTACTTC
d_gene: -; j_gene: TRBJ2-1; v_gene: TRBV11-2; abundance: -; CDR3aa: CASSLKYGDEQFF; CDR3nt: TGTGCCAGCAGCTTAAAATACGGAGATGAGCAGTTCTTC
d_gene: -; j_gene: TRBJ1-1; v_gene: TRBV5-1; abundance: many; CDR3aa: CASSFGVGTEAFF; CDR3nt: TGCGCCAGCAGCTTTGGGGTAGGCACTGAAGCTTTCTTT
d_gene: TRBD1; j_gene: TRBJ2-7; v_gene: TRBV4-2; abundance: -; CDR3aa: CASSQQQGLYEQYF; CDR3nt: TGTGCCAGCAGCCAACAACAGGGGCTCTACGAGCAGTACTTC
d_gene: -; j_gene: TRBJ1-1; v_gene: TRBV28; abundance: -; CDR3aa: CASNPYGRDIQGHTEAFF; CDR3nt: TGTGCCAGCAACCCGTATGGCAGGGACATCCAAGGGCACACTGAAGCTTTCTTT
d_gene: TRBD1; j_gene: TRBJ2-2; v_gene: TRBV7-6; abundance: -; CDR3aa: CASSSRQGTVGELFF; CDR3nt: TGTGCCAGCAGCTCACGACAGGGAACGGTCGGGGAGCTGTTTTTT
d_gene: -; j_gene: TRBJ2-7; v_gene: TRBV6-2/TRBV6-3; abundance: few; CDR3aa: CASSYLSGDSYEQYF; CDR3nt: TGTGCCAGCAGTTACCTGAGTGGGGACTCCTACGAGCAGTACTTC
d_gene: -; j_gene: TRBJ2-7; v_gene: TRBV20-1; abundance: -; CDR3aa: CSARGAGERVYEQYF; CDR3nt: TGCAGTGCTAGGGGTGCCGGGGAAAGGGTCTACGAGCAGTACTTC
d_gene: -; j_gene: TRBJ2-1; v_gene: TRBV4-3; abundance: -; CDR3aa: CASSQGDIKGYNEQFF; CDR3nt: TGCGCCAGCAGCCAAGGAGATATCAAGGGCTACAATGAGCAGTTCTTC
d_gene: TRBD2; j_gene: TRBJ2-1; v_gene: TRBV28; abundance: -; CDR3aa: CASIAGPSYNEQFF; CDR3nt: TGTGCCAGCATAGCGGGACCTTCCTACAATGAGCAGTTCTTC
d_gene: -; j_gene: TRBJ1-1; v_gene: TRBV5-5; abundance: -; CDR3aa: CASSLNSAGVNTEAFF; CDR3nt: TGTGCCAGCAGCTTAAATTCGGCAGGGGTAAACACTGAAGCTTTCTTT
d_gene: -; j_gene: TRBJ1-2; v_gene: TRBV20-1; abundance: many; CDR3aa: CSVPDTRNYGYTF; CDR3nt: TGCAGTGTCCCGGACACCAGAAACTATGGCTACACCTTC
d_gene: TRBD2; j_gene: TRBJ2-7; v_gene: TRBV6-2/TRBV6-3; abundance: few; CDR3aa: CASTVSAMTSGARDEQYF; CDR3nt: TGTGCCAGCACTGTCTCGGCGATGACTAGCGGGGCTAGGGACGAGCAGTACTTC
d_gene: -; j_gene: TRBJ2-3; v_gene: TRBV13; abundance: -; CDR3aa: CASSLVQDPDTQYF; CDR3nt: TGTGCCAGCAGCTTAGTTCAGGATCCAGATACGCAGTATTTT
d_gene: -; j_gene: TRBJ2-3; v_gene: TRBV6-2/TRBV6-3; abundance: few; CDR3aa: CASSYGVGSGYSTDTQYF; CDR3nt: TGTGCCAGCAGTTATGGGGTTGGTAGCGGATATAGCACAGATACGCAGTATTTT
d_gene: -; j_gene: TRBJ2-7; v_gene: TRBV3-1; abundance: few; CDR3aa: CASSLGTVRYEQYF; CDR3nt: TGTGCCAGCAGCTTAGGGACGGTACGATACGAGCAGTACTTC
d_gene: TRBD2; j_gene: TRBJ2-1; v_gene: TRBV5-1; abundance: -; CDR3aa: CASSPPTSGRGLGPYNEQFF; CDR3nt: TGCGCCAGCAGCCCCCCGACTAGCGGGAGAGGTTTGGGCCCCTACAATGAGCAGTTCTTC
d_gene: TRBD1; j_gene: TRBJ2-2; v_gene: TRBV2; abundance: few; CDR3aa: CASKGQRNTGELFF; CDR3nt: TGTGCCAGCAAGGGACAGCGGAACACCGGGGAGCTGTTTTTT
d_gene: TRBD1; j_gene: TRBJ2-2; v_gene: TRBV20-1; abundance: -; CDR3aa: CSATDRVFTGELFF; CDR3nt: TGCAGTGCTACGGACAGGGTATTCACCGGGGAGCTGTTTTTT
d_gene: -; j_gene: TRBJ2-3; v_gene: TRBV12-3/TRBV12-4; abundance: few; CDR3aa: CASRDNADTQYF; CDR3nt: TGTGCCAGCAGAGATAATGCAGATACGCAGTATTTT
d_gene: TRBD2; j_gene: TRBJ2-2; v_gene: TRBV6-2/TRBV6-3; abundance: few; CDR3aa: CASSFVSGRATGELFF; CDR3nt: TGTGCCAGCAGTTTCGTTAGCGGGAGAGCCACCGGGGAGCTGTTTTTT
d_gene: -; j_gene: TRBJ1-3; v_gene: TRBV4-3; abundance: -; CDR3aa: CASSQVLGQLSGNTIYF; CDR3nt: TGCGCCAGCAGCCAAGTTCTGGGGCAGCTTTCTGGAAACACCATATATTTT
d_gene: TRBD1; j_gene: TRBJ2-5; v_gene: TRBV5-1; abundance: -; CDR3aa: CASSWGQGLKETQYF; CDR3nt: TGCGCCAGCAGCTGGGGACAGGGTCTTAAAGAGACCCAGTACTTC
d_gene: -; j_gene: TRBJ2-3; v_gene: TRBV29-1; abundance: few; CDR3aa: CSVVTSDFPSTDTQYF; CDR3nt: TGCAGCGTGGTGACTTCAGATTTTCCTAGCACAGATACGCAGTATTTT
d_gene: TRBD1; j_gene: TRBJ2-7; v_gene: TRBV6-4; abundance: many; CDR3aa: CASSEGTESYEQYF; CDR3nt: TGTGCCAGCAGTGAGGGGACAGAGAGTTACGAGCAGTACTTC